The entry that follows covers one T cell receptor (beta chain) sequence. The antigen is not known. Produced via immunoSEQ multiplex PCR; TCRdb's table is partial and in-frame only. The table includes several thousand clones, roughly two thirds detected once. This entry is derived from a study of graft-versus-host responses after intestinal transplantation. As for the study in general: Each transplant was multivisceral, liver-intestinal, or isolated intestinal. Anti-thymocyte globulin served as induction for all recipients, who then took tacrolimus and steroids for about 3 years.

Findings and limits, study-wide: The recipient marrow held GvH clones, and some of them showed up first in ileum or blood. HvG clone declines early post-transplant were associated with peak circulating GvH levels.

This TCR came from a human patient who received an intestinal transplant, so some T cells may come from the graft donor. The sample here was PBMCs, taken approximately 540 days after intestinal transplant.

For the CDR3, the DNA is TGTGCCAGTAGTATAACCAGCTACAATGAGCAGTTCTTC. Protein sequence: CASSITSYNEQFF. The chain uses TRBV19 and TRBJ2-1; no clear D. Germline V CDR1 and CDR2: LNHDA, SQIVND (reference sequence). V shed 2 bases and J shed 3 bases, with 5 bases lying between them. The CDR3 runs 13 residues.